The source of this T cell receptor beta chain is a study of Graves' ophthalmopathy and Graves' hyperthyroidism. The study's findings and limits: With a specificity of around 76% and a sensitivity of 70% to 71%, the model predicted ophthalmopathy progression.

This clonotype was seen only a few times. Its cognate antigen is unknown. The ends lost 2 bases at V and 3 bases at J; junction bases unmatched: 6. Germline lookup yields CDR1 MGHDK and CDR2 SYGVNS. This CDR3 is built from 15 residues. Amplified TCR beta CDR3 regions were obtained using RNA transcripts as template. Investigators did first-round RT-PCR with HTBI primers, then second-round multiplex PCR. TCRdb re-analysed the multiplex PCR reads in MiXCR, keeping a single row per CDR3 protein. The sample consists of hundreds of thousands of distinct CDR3 sequences, about two fifths of them appearing once. The authors isolated PBMCs from around 10 ml of fresh peripheral blood.

This sequence joins TRBV25-1 and TRBJ2-7; TRBD1 agrees at 8 bases. The sample taken for sequencing was peripheral blood. The receptor was isolated from an adult man with Graves' ophthalmopathy. The CDR3 DNA reads as TGTGCCAGCAGTGAACGGGGGACAGGTGACTACGAGCAGTACTTC. Residues: CASSERGTGDYEQYF.